This T cell receptor beta chain was found in a study of blood T cell repertoires in COVID-19. In the study overall: From T cells, B-cell-depleted T cells, or PBMCs came the material, which was cDNA or gDNA.

Methods used by the authors: Reference gene primer amplification gave estimated nucleated cell counts. The method was immunoSEQ multiplex PCR; TCRdb's version includes in-frame clones alone and lacks a portion of them. V, J and clone size are those of that table, while D and trimming were read from the DNA. The table lists about 220,000 clones, 84% of them singletons. Individuals aged about 18 to 90 years were recruited from fewer than 30 US areas. Donors were grouped by their self-reported clinical history. Germline V gives CDR1 SGHRS, CDR2 YFSETQ. The CDR3 is made up of 15 amino acids. V dropped 0 bases and J dropped 4 bases, with 11 bases sitting between them.

V and J are TRBV5-1 and TRBJ1-3, with no clear D. Sequencing was done on a sample of PBMCs or T cells enriched from blood (not recorded which). This sequence originates from a woman in her thirties or forties who had recovered from COVID-19. The CDR3 reads CASSLAEAKGNTIYF. The CDR3 coding sequence is TGCGCCAGCAGCTTGGCGGAGGCCAAGGGAAACACCATATATTTT. The full variable domain, in which reference TRBV5-1 and TRBJ1-3 provide the parts outside the CDR3, is KAGVTQTPRYLIKTRGQQVTLSCSPISGHRSVSWYQQTPGQGLQFLFEYFSETQRNKGNFPGRFSGRQFSNSRSEMNVSTLELGDSALYLCASSLAEAKGNTIYFGEGSWLTVV.